The rows below give T cell receptor beta chains drawn from one sample of a study of cytomegalovirus exposure and HLA in healthy donors. Only in-frame clones appear in the TCRdb table, and some are missing; sequencing was by immunoSEQ multiplex PCR. Of around 200,000 clones listed, under 80% are singletons. Sequencing used PBMCs. These receptor sequences come from a girl aged 2 to 10 in good health and CMV-seronegative. Each CDR3 is given with its conserved first and last residue. The D gene is left open where the match is weak. Size is omitted from some rows. Given values are once, few, many or a class for expanded clones.

V: TRBV10-3
size: .
J: TRBJ2-5
length: 17
D: TRBD2
CDR3: CAISDPNLAGVPETQYF
DNA: TGTGCCATCAGTGACCCAAATCTAGCGGGAGTCCCAGAGACCCAGTACTTC

V: TRBV18
size: .
J: TRBJ1-4
length: 17
D: .
CDR3: CASSPRAGRGTNEKLFF
DNA: TGTGCCAGCTCACCACGGGCAGGGCGGGGAACTAATGAAAAACTGTTTTTT

V: TRBV6-5
size: .
J: TRBJ1-1
length: 14
D: .
CDR3: CASSYLQGNTEAFF
DNA: TGTGCCAGCAGTTATTTACAGGGGAACACTGAAGCTTTCTTT

V: TRBV15
size: once
J: TRBJ2-3
length: 16
D: .
CDR3: CATSLRSGHFTDTQYF
DNA: TGTGCCACCAGCCTTCGGTCGGGACACTTCACAGATACGCAGTATTTT

V: TRBV6-4
size: .
J: TRBJ2-7
length: 12
D: .
CDR3: CASRQGTYEQYF
DNA: TGTGCCAGCAGGCAGGGTACCTACGAGCAGTACTTC

V: TRBV7-8
size: .
J: TRBJ1-1
length: 15
D: .
CDR3: CASHPGGQTNTEAFF
DNA: TGTGCCAGCCACCCGGGGGGACAAACGAACACTGAAGCTTTCTTT

V: TRBV10-3
size: .
J: TRBJ2-1
length: 13
D: TRBD1
CDR3: CATRQGLNNEQFF
DNA: TGTGCCACCAGACAGGGGCTAAACAATGAGCAGTTCTTC

V: TRBV5-4
size: .
J: TRBJ1-4
length: 15
D: TRBD1
CDR3: CASSQRGTGSEKLFF
DNA: TGTGCCAGCAGCCAGCGGGGGACAGGGAGTGAAAAACTGTTTTTT

V: TRBV5-1
size: .
J: TRBJ1-1
length: 15
D: .
CDR3: CASNIDPQGNTEAFF
DNA: TGCGCCAGCAACATCGACCCGCAGGGGAACACTGAAGCTTTCTTT

V: TRBV7-9
size: few
J: TRBJ2-7
length: 18
D: TRBD2
CDR3: CASSLGSGGGATHYEQYF
DNA: TGTGCCAGCAGCTTAGGGTCTGGCGGGGGGGCCACTCACTACGAGCAGTACTTC

V: TRBV2
size: once
J: TRBJ2-1
length: 15
D: TRBD1
CDR3: CASSVQRGPYNEQFF
DNA: TGTGCCAGCAGTGTTCAGAGGGGGCCCTACAATGAGCAGTTCTTC

V: TRBV18
size: .
J: TRBJ2-1
length: 15
D: .
CDR3: CASSPRHLASQEQFF
DNA: TGTGCCAGCTCACCGCGACACTTGGCCTCTCAGGAGCAGTTCTTC

V: TRBV15
size: .
J: TRBJ1-2
length: 13
D: TRBD1
CDR3: CATSRKTGDGYTF
DNA: TGTGCCACCAGCAGAAAAACAGGGGATGGCTACACCTTC

V: TRBV25-1
size: .
J: TRBJ2-7
length: 15
D: TRBD1
CDR3: CASSEGTGVTYEQYF
DNA: TGTGCCAGCAGTGAAGGGACAGGGGTGACCTACGAGCAGTACTTC

V: TRBV4-2
size: few
J: TRBJ2-5
length: 15
D: TRBD2
CDR3: CASSYGLAGAETQYF
DNA: TGTGCCAGCAGCTATGGACTAGCGGGGGCAGAGACCCAGTACTTC

V: TRBV4-1
size: .
J: TRBJ2-3
length: 17
D: TRBD2
CDR3: CASSLPLAGGTTDTQYF
DNA: TGCGCCAGCAGCCTCCCTCTAGCGGGAGGAACCACAGATACGCAGTATTTT

V: TRBV9
size: .
J: TRBJ1-4
length: 15
D: .
CDR3: CASSVGQQTNEKLFF
DNA: TGTGCCAGCAGCGTAGGACAGCAAACTAATGAAAAACTGTTTTTT

V: TRBV27
size: .
J: TRBJ2-7
length: 14
D: .
CDR3: CASSFGDGFYEQYF
DNA: TGTGCCAGCAGTTTCGGAGACGGATTCTACGAGCAGTACTTC

V: TRBV21-1
size: .
J: TRBJ2-2
length: 15
D: .
CDR3: CASRGTFTNTGELFF
DNA: TGTGCCAGCAGGGGGACATTTACGAACACCGGGGAGCTGTTTTTT

V: TRBV6-1
size: .
J: TRBJ1-4
length: 17
D: .
CDR3: CASSEFGGWRGNEKLFF
DNA: TGTGCCAGCAGTGAATTTGGTGGGTGGCGAGGGAATGAAAAACTGTTTTTT

V: TRBV14
size: .
J: TRBJ1-2
length: 16
D: .
CDR3: CASSRGRSPANYGYTF
DNA: TGTGCCAGCAGCCGGGGCCGAAGTCCCGCTAACTATGGCTACACCTTC

V: TRBV5-1
size: .
J: TRBJ2-7
length: 20
D: TRBD1
CDR3: CASKFATGAGGTGQTYEQYF
DNA: TGCGCCAGCAAATTTGCGACAGGGGCTGGCGGGACCGGGCAGACCTACGAGCAGTACTTC

V: TRBV6-1
size: .
J: TRBJ2-1
length: 15
D: .
CDR3: CASRATIHIGGEQFF
DNA: TGTGCCAGCAGGGCGACTATACACATAGGGGGTGAGCAGTTCTTC

V: TRBV12-5
size: .
J: TRBJ2-1
length: 13
D: .
CDR3: CASGLRLGGEQFF
DNA: TGTGCTAGTGGTTTGCGTCTAGGAGGTGAGCAGTTCTTC

V: TRBV2
size: few
J: TRBJ1-6
length: 13
D: TRBD1
CDR3: CASSMDRDSPLHF
DNA: TGTGCCAGCAGCATGGACAGGGATTCACCCCTCCACTTT

V: TRBV7-2
size: .
J: TRBJ2-7
length: 17
D: TRBD2
CDR3: CASSLAPGTSISYEQYF
DNA: TGTGCCAGCAGCTTAGCCCCCGGGACTAGTATCTCCTACGAGCAGTACTTC

V: TRBV14
size: once
J: TRBJ2-7
length: 15
D: .
CDR3: CASSPAAGARYEQYF
DNA: TGTGCCAGCAGCCCGGCCGCAGGGGCCCGCTACGAGCAGTACTTC

V: TRBV19
size: .
J: TRBJ1-6
length: 14
D: TRBD1
CDR3: CASSPDRDSSPLHF
DNA: TGTGCCAGCAGTCCAGACAGGGACTCTTCACCCCTCCACTTT

V: TRBV2
size: .
J: TRBJ2-7
length: 12
D: .
CDR3: CASSGQTYEQYF
DNA: TGTGCCAGCAGTGGACAGACCTACGAGCAGTACTTC